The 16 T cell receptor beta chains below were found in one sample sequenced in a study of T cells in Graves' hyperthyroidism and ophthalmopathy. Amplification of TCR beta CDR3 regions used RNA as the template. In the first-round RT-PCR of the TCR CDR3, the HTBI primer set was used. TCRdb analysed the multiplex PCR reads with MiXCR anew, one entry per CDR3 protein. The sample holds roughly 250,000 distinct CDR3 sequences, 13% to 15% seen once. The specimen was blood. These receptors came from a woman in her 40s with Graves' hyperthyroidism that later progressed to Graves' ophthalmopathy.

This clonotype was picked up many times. In DNA form, the CDR3 reads TGTGCCATCAGTGAACTAGCGGGGGGCACCGGGGAGCTGTTTTTT. This translates into CAISELAGGTGELFF. This chain links TRBV10-3 with TRBJ2-2, with TRBD2 identical over 12 bases. J gave up 4 bases and V 3 bases, and 0 bases lay outside the gene matches. From germline, CDR1 is ENHRY and CDR2 SYGVKD. The CDR3 is 15 amino acids.

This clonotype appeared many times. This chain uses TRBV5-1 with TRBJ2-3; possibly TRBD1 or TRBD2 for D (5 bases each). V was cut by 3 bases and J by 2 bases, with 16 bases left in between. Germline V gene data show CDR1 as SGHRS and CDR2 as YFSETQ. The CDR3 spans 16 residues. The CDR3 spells CASSWGPSPSTDTQYF. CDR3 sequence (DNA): TGCGCCAGCAGCTGGGGACCCTCTCCTTCCACAGATACGCAGTATTTT.

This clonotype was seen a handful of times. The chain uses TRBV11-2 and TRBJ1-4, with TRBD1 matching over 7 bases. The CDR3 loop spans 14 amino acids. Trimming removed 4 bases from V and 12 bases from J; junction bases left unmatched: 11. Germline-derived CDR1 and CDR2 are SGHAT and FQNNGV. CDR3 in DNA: TGTGCCAGCAGCTCAGAGGGGGCCTCGCGTCAACTGTTTTTT. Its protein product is CASSSEGASRQLFF.

CDR3 nucleotide sequence: TGTGCCAGCAGTCCGGGCACTCCGGGACGGTTATACAATGAGCAGTTCTTC. Translated: CASSPGTPGRLYNEQFF. The genes are TRBV28 and TRBJ2-1; D may correspond to TRBD1 or TRBD2 (5 bases each). Germline-derived CDR1 and CDR2 are MDHEN and SYDVKM. V lost 5 bases and J lost 4, with 21 bases in between. CDR3 size: 17 residues.

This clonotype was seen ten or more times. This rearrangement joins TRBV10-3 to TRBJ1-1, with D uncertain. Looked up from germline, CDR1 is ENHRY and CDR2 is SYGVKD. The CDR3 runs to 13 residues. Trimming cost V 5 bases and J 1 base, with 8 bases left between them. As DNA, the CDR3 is TGTGCCATCAGTCTTATGGGGAACACTGAAGCTTTCTTT. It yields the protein CAISLMGNTEAFF.

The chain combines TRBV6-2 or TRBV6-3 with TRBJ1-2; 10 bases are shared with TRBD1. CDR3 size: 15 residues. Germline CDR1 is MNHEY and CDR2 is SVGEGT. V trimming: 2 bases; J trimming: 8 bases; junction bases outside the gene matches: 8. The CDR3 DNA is TGTGCCAGCAGTTACGGAACCGGGACAGGGGAGGGCTACACCTTC. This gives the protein CASSYGTGTGEGYTF.

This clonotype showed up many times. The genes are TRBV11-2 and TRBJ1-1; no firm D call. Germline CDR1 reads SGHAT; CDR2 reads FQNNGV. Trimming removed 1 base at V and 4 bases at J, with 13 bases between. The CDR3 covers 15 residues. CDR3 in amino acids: CASSLVRGWGTEAFF. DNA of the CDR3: TGTGCCAGCAGCTTAGTCCGGGGTTGGGGCACTGAAGCTTTCTTT.

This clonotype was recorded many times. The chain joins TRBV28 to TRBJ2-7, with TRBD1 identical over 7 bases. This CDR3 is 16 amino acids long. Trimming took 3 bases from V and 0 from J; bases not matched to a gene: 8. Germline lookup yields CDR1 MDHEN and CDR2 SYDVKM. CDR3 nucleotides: TGTGCCAGCAGTTTGGGACAGCTGTATAGCTCCTACGAGCAGTACTTC. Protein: CASSLGQLYSSYEQYF.

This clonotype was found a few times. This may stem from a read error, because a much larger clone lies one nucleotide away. The CDR3: CRASWWDTQETQYF. In nucleotides, the CDR3 is TGCAGAGCCAGTTGGTGGGACACCCAAGAGACCCAGTACTTC. J is TRBJ2-5 and V is TRBV20-1, with TRBD1 as a possible D gene (6 bases). The V gene's germline CDR1 is DFQATT and CDR2 SNEGSKA (reference sequence). This CDR3 has 14 amino acids.

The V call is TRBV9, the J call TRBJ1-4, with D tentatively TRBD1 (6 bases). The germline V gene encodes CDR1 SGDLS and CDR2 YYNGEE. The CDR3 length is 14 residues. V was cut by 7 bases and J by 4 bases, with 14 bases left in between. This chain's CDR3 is CASGKGGVNEKLFF. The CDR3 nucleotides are TGTGCCAGCGGAAAGGGGGGAGTTAATGAAAAACTGTTTTTT. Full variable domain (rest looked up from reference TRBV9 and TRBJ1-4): DSGVTQTPKHLITATGQRVTLRCSPRSGDLSVYWYQQSLDQGLQFLIQYYNGEERAKGNILERFSAQQFPDLHSELNLSSLELGDSALYFCASGKGGVNEKLFFGSGTQLSVL.

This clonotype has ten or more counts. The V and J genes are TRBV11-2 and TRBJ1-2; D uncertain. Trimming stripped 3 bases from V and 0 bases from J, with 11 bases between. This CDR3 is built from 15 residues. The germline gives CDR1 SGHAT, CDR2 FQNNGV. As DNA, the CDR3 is TGTGCCAGCAGCTTCCGGACGTACCCTAACTATGGCTACACCTTC. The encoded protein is CASSFRTYPNYGYTF.

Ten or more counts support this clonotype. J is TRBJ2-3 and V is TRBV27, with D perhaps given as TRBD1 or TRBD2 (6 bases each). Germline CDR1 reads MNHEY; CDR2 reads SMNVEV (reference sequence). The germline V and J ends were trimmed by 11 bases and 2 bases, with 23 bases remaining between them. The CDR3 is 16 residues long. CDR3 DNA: TGTGCCGTGGGGGGCGGGGTAGCGGCGCTCACAGATACGCAGTATTTT. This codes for CAVGGGVAALTDTQYF.

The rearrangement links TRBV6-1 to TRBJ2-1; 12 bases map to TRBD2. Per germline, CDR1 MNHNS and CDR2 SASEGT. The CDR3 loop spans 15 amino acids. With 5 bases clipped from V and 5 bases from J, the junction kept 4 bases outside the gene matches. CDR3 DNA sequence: TGTGCCAGCAGTAAGGGACTAGCGGGTGACAATGAGCAGTTCTTC. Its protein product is CASSKGLAGDNEQFF.

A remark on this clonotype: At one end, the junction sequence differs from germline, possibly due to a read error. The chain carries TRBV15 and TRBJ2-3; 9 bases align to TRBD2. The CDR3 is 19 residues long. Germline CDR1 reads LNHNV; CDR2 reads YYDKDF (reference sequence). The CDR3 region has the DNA TGTGCCACCAGCAGAGCGTTAATACTGACTAGCGGAAGCACAAATACGCAGTATTTT. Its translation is CATSRALILTSGSTNTQYF.

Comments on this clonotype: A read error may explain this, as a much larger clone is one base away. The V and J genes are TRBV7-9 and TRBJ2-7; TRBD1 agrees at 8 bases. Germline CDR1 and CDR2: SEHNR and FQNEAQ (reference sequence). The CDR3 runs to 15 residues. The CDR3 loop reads CASSPGQGTSHEQYF. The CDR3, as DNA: TGTGCCAGCAGCCCCGGACAGGGAACCTCCCACGAGCAGTACTTC. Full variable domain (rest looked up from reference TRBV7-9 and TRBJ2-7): DTGVSQNPRHKITKRGQNVTFRCDPISEHNRLYWYRQTLGQGPEFLTYFQNEAQLEKSRLLSDRFSAERPKGSFSTLEIQRTEQGDSAMYLCASSPGQGTSHEQYFGPGTRLTVT.

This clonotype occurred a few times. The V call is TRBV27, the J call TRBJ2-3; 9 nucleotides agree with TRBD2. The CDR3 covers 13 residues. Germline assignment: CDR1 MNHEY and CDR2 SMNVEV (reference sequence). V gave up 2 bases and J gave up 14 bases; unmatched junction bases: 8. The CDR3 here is CASSLREGLARYF. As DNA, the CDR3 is TGTGCCAGCAGTTTAAGGGAGGGACTAGCTCGGTATTTT.